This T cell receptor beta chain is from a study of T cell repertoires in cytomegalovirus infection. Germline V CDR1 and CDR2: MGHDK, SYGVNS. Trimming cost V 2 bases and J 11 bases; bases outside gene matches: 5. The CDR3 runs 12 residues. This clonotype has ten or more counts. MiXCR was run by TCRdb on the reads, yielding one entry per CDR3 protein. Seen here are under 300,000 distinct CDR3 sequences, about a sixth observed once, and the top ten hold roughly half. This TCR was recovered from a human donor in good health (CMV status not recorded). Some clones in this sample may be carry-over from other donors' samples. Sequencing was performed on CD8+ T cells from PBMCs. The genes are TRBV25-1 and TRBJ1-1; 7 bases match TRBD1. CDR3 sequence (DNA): TGTGCCAGCAGTGAAGAGGGGGCGGTGGCTTTCTTT. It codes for CASSEEGAVAFF.